This entry lists 25 T cell receptor beta chains sequenced from one sample in a study of blood T cell repertoires in COVID-19. Assay used: immunoSEQ multiplex PCR; TCRdb lists only in-frame clones, some missing. The table includes around 150,000 clones, roughly 90% detected once. The sample consisted of peripheral blood. Source of these receptors: a man aged 55 to 70 with acute or convalescent COVID-19.

The chain is built from TRBV9 and TRBJ2-7; weak D call: TRBD2 (5 bases). This CDR3 has 15 residues. The germline CDR1 and CDR2 sequences are SGDLS and YYNGEE. V dropped 1 base and J dropped 2 bases, with 13 bases sitting between them. The CDR3 here is CASSVTGSGTYEQYF. In DNA form, the CDR3 reads TGTGCCAGCAGCGTAACGGGGTCGGGGACCTACGAGCAGTACTTC.

The chain combines TRBV10-2 with TRBJ1-1; 9 bases are a match to TRBD1. The CDR3 is 15 residues long. CDR1 is WSHSY, CDR2 SAAADI, per germline. The J segment lost 3 bases and the V segment lost 0 bases, leaving 2 bases of the junction unmatched. The CDR3, as DNA: TGCGCCAGCAGTGAGTCGACAGGGGGGGACACTGAAGCTTTCTTT. Protein: CASSESTGGDTEAFF.

The chain has TRBV9 and TRBJ2-1; 8 bases line up with TRBD1. V lost 4 bases, J lost 5 bases, and 8 bases stayed unmatched. The germline CDR1 and CDR2 sequences are SGDLS and YYNGEE. The CDR3 totals 15 residues. Here the CDR3 DNA reads TGTGCCAGCAGCACCCCCGGGACAGGTGACAATGAGCAGTTCTTC. It encodes CASSTPGTGDNEQFF.

This rearrangement joins TRBV19 to TRBJ1-1, with 7 bases fitting TRBD1. This CDR3 has 13 amino acids. The germline CDR1 and CDR2 sequences are LNHDA and SQIVND (reference sequence). Here the CDR3 DNA reads TGTGCAGACCAACAGGGGATGAACACTGAAGCTTTCTTT. It is translated as CADQQGMNTEAFF. The complete variable domain, with remaining parts taken from reference TRBV19 and TRBJ1-1, reads DGGITQSPKYLFRKEGQNVTLSCEQNLNHDAMYWYRQDPGQGLRLIYYSQIVNDFQKGDIAEGYSVSREKKESFPLTVTSAQKNPTAFYLCADQQGMNTEAFFGQGTRLTVV.

CDR3 region: CASSQLREAGEQYF. The CDR3 DNA is TGTGCCAGCAGTCAGCTCCGGGAGGCGGGAGAGCAGTACTTC. The chain combines TRBV14 with TRBJ2-7; 7 bases match TRBD2. Trimming took 6 bases from V and 7 from J; bases not matched to a gene: 12. CDR1 SGHDN and CDR2 FVKESK come from the germline V gene. The CDR3 contains 14 residues.

The V call is TRBV6-5, the J call TRBJ2-6; D not resolved. Trimming stripped 4 bases from V and 0 bases from J, with 7 bases between. Germline V gives CDR1 MNHEY, CDR2 SVGAGI. This CDR3 spans 15 amino acids. CDR3 residues: CASSWSGSGANVLTF. The DNA for the CDR3 is TGTGCCAGCAGTTGGTCGGGCTCTGGGGCCAACGTCCTGACTTTC.

This clone has just a few counts. This chain links TRBV3-1 (or the pseudogene TRBV3-2) with TRBJ2-7; the D gene is possibly TRBD1 (6 bases). V shed 4 bases and J shed 5 bases, with 18 bases lying between them. CDR3 length: 15 amino acids. Germline values: CDR1 LGHDT, CDR2 YNNKEL (reference sequence). The CDR3 protein is CASSRGRTGIDEQYF. The CDR3 DNA reads TGTGCCAGCAGCCGCGGACGAACAGGGATCGACGAGCAGTACTTC.

This chain connects TRBV6-2 or TRBV6-3 to TRBJ2-2; 7 bases are a match to TRBD1. Germline V gives CDR1 MNHEY, CDR2 SVGEGT. The CDR3 is 16 amino acids. The trim removed 6 bases at V and 1 base at J, leaving 8 bases unmatched. In nucleotides, the CDR3 is TGTGCCAGCAGCTCGGGACAGCACCGGAACACCGGGGAGCTGTTTTTT. As protein: CASSSGQHRNTGELFF.

The chain is built from TRBV11-2 and TRBJ2-1; 7 positions agree with TRBD1. The CDR3 extends over 14 amino acids. V gave up 1 base and J gave up 9 bases; unmatched junction bases: 6. Germline V gives CDR1 SGHAT, CDR2 FQNNGV. The CDR3 protein is CASSLGPSGGEQFF. The CDR3 nucleotides read TGTGCCAGCAGCTTAGGCCCCTCAGGGGGTGAGCAGTTCTTC. Together with reference TRBV11-2 and TRBJ2-1, the CDR3 gives the full variable domain: EAGVAQSPRYKIIEKRQSVAFWCNPISGHATLYWYQQILGQGPKLLIQFQNNGVVDDSQLPKDRFSAERLKGVDSTLKIQPAKLEDSAVYLCASSLGPSGGEQFFGPGTRLTVL.

The chain uses TRBV5-6 and TRBJ2-2; 8 bases match TRBD1. Trimming at V came to 1 base and at J to 4 bases, leaving 9 bases not matched to a gene. Germline CDR1 is SGHDT and CDR2 is YYEEEE. CDR3 size: 17 residues. The CDR3 nucleotides are TGTGCCAGCAGCTTGACCCCTCAGGGGGCGGCCACCGGGGAGCTGTTTTTT. This codes for CASSLTPQGAATGELFF.

This clone was seen a single time. This sequence joins TRBV19 and TRBJ2-7, with TRBD2 matching 12 bases. After removal of 6 bases from V and 2 bases from J, the junction contained 2 bases not matched to a gene. The length of the CDR3 is 14 residues. From germline, CDR1 is LNHDA and CDR2 SQIVND (reference sequence). CDR3 nucleotide sequence: TGTGCCAGTAGGTCTAGCGGGGGGGCCTACGAGCAGTACTTC. Translation gives CASRSSGGAYEQYF.

CDR3 loop: CASSNPGTGTDTQYF. The CDR3 DNA sequence: TGTGCCAGCAGTAATCCGGGGACAGGGACAGATACGCAGTATTTT. The V gene is TRBV27, the J gene TRBJ2-3, with 9 bases lining up with TRBD1. The V segment lost 5 bases and the J segment 3 bases; nucleotides outside the gene matches: 6. Germline V gives CDR1 MNHEY, CDR2 SMNVEV (reference sequence). CDR3 length: 15 residues.

The V gene is TRBV10-1, the J gene TRBJ1-1; the match to TRBD1 covers 7 bases. The CDR3 totals 14 residues. The junction had 10 bases not matched to a gene; V was cut back by 5 bases and J by 7 bases. Germline CDR1 reads WNHNN; CDR2 reads SYGVQD (reference sequence). CDR3 coding DNA: TGCGCCAGCAGTCCAGATGACAGGGAAAGTGAAGCTTTCTTT. The encoded protein is CASSPDDRESEAFF.

The genes are TRBV18 and TRBJ1-5; maybe TRBD1 (5 bases). V lost 2 bases and J 3 bases, leaving 14 bases between the germline ends. Germline-derived CDR1 and CDR2 are KGHSH and LQKENI. The CDR3 runs 16 residues. CDR3 DNA sequence: TGTGCCAGCTCACCAGGAGGGGTCAGGCCCAATCAGCCCCAGCATTTT. This codes for CASSPGGVRPNQPQHF.

A few counts support this clone. This rearrangement joins TRBV7-9 to TRBJ2-3; D is ambiguous. Between the trimmed V and J ends, which lost 3 bases and 6 bases, there was a span of 10 bases. Germline V gene data show CDR1 as SEHNR and CDR2 as FQNEAQ (reference sequence). The CDR3 is 13 residues long. The CDR3 loop reads CASSLGTKDTQYF. For the CDR3, the DNA is TGTGCCAGCAGCTTGGGCACGAAGGATACGCAGTATTTT.

The CDR3 region is CASSLQGAGELFF. CDR3 in DNA: TGTGCCAGCAGCCTACAGGGGGCCGGGGAGCTGTTTTTT. The chain employs TRBV5-4 and TRBJ2-2; TRBD1 matches 8 bases. The CDR3 has 13 amino acids. Trimming cost V 4 bases and J 6 bases; bases outside gene matches: 2. The germline V gene has CDR1 SGHNT and CDR2 YYREEE (reference sequence).

This chain uses TRBV5-6 with TRBJ1-3, with D possibly being TRBD1 (5 bases). The CDR3 has 16 amino acids. Trimming shortened V by 6 bases and J by 0 bases, and 16 bases separated the two germline ends. The V gene's germline CDR1 is SGHDT and CDR2 YYEEEE. Here the CDR3 reads CASNYGAWGSGNTIYF. The CDR3 region has the DNA TGTGCCAGCAACTATGGGGCCTGGGGCTCTGGAAACACCATATATTTT.

This chain joins TRBV9 and TRBJ1-3, with D possibly matching TRBD1 (6 bases). CDR3 length equals 15 residues. Germline V gene data show CDR1 as SGDLS and CDR2 as YYNGEE. V lost 0 bases, J lost 7 bases, and 14 bases lay in between. The CDR3 loop reads CASSVAGGSWNTIYF. The CDR3 nucleotides are TGTGCCAGCAGCGTAGCGGGGGGCAGTTGGAACACCATATATTTT.

Here the CDR3 DNA reads TGTGCCAGCAGCCCCGACAGGTTTACAGATACGCAGTATTTT. Amino acids: CASSPDRFTDTQYF. V usage is TRBV7-2 and J usage is TRBJ2-3; possible D gene TRBD1, 6 bases. The V gene's germline CDR1 is SGHTA and CDR2 FQGNSA. This CDR3 has 14 residues. Deletions cut 5 bases from V and 3 bases from J, with 12 bases between.

The CDR3 is CASSLEGARKLFF. CDR3 DNA sequence: TGCGCCAGCAGCTTGGAAGGGGCGCGGAAACTGTTTTTT. The rearrangement joins TRBV5-1 to TRBJ1-4; D is perhaps TRBD1 (5 bases). Per the germline V gene, CDR1 is SGHRS and CDR2 is YFSETQ. The CDR3 is made up of 13 amino acids. Trimming left V 0 bases short and J 11 bases short, with 11 bases between.

The chain links TRBV12-3 or TRBV12-4 to TRBJ2-7, with a weak D call TRBD1 (5 bases). Trimming removed 8 bases from V and 8 bases from J, with 16 bases in between. The CDR3 extends over 12 amino acids. The CDR3 coding sequence is TGTGCCAGCGAGACAGCAAGGTCTAAGCAGTACTTC. This encodes CASETARSKQYF.

This clone has a handful of counts. The rearrangement uses TRBV19 and TRBJ1-2, with D unclear. The V and J ends lost 7 bases and 3 bases respectively, with 18 bases between them. Germline CDR1 and CDR2: LNHDA and SQIVND (reference sequence). The CDR3 extends over 15 amino acids. CDR3 DNA sequence: TGTGCCAGTACCGACATAGGAGGGTCCCACTATGGCTACACCTTC. Translating gives CASTDIGGSHYGYTF.

V gene TRBV10-3 combines with J gene TRBJ1-1; TRBD1 matches at 9 bases. V lost 7 bases, J lost 3 bases, and 6 bases stayed unmatched. The CDR3 spans 14 residues. CDR1 ENHRY and CDR2 SYGVKD come from the germline V gene. CDR3 amino acids: CAITVRQGDTEAFF. The CDR3 nucleotides are TGTGCCATCACTGTACGACAGGGGGACACTGAAGCTTTCTTT.

The genes are TRBV3-1 (or the pseudogene TRBV3-2) and TRBJ1-1, with 7 bases identical to TRBD1. Germline V gene lookup returns CDR1 LGHDT and CDR2 YNNKEL (reference sequence). V trimming: 0 bases; J trimming: 7 bases; junction bases outside the gene matches: 8. This CDR3 contains 15 residues. The DNA for the CDR3 is TGTGCCAGCAGCCAAGATCGGGGACAGACTTATGAAGCTTTCTTT. It specifies CASSQDRGQTYEAFF.

The chain uses TRBV5-1 and TRBJ2-2; 7 bases match TRBD1. The CDR3 covers 14 residues. V lost 3 bases and J lost 5; bases outside the gene matches: 4. CDR1 is SGHRS, CDR2 YFSETQ, per germline. CDR3 loop: CASSWTTGTGELFF. CDR3 DNA: TGCGCCAGCAGCTGGACGACAGGGACCGGGGAGCTGTTTTTT.